These 12 T cell receptor beta chains originate from one sample sequenced in a study of radiation and T cells in renal cell carcinoma. Repertoires were generated with immunoSEQ multiplex PCR, while TCRdb's copy carries only in-frame clones and drops some. The sample has tens of thousands of clones; about 74% are singletons. Time point in this sample: blood 4 weeks post-SBRT, at nephrectomy. This sample's treatment: 15 Gy SBRT to primary tumor, nephrectomy 4 weeks later. Sequencing was performed on blood, taken from a patient whose treatment included radiotherapy and nephrectomy. The source of these receptors is a man in his sixties with renal cell carcinoma.

The chain employs TRBV7-8 and TRBJ1-6, with D unresolved. The CDR3 has 12 amino acids. In germline, CDR1 is SGHVS, CDR2 FQNEAQ. V was pared by 7 bases and J by 7 bases, with 8 bases between. DNA for the CDR3: TGTGCCAGCACGGGGTTGAATTCACCCCTCCACTTT. This codes for CASTGLNSPLHF.

The chain has TRBV7-2 and TRBJ2-3, with 8 nucleotides matching TRBD2. Germline V lookup: CDR1 SGHTA, CDR2 FQGNSA. The CDR3 is made up of 16 amino acids. V lost 5 bases, J lost 0 bases, and 7 bases stayed unmatched. CDR3 DNA: TGTGCCAGCAGCCCCCTCCAGCGGGGGAGCACAGATACGCAGTATTTT. This encodes CASSPLQRGSTDTQYF. The full variable domain, with the rest looked up from reference TRBV7-2 and TRBJ2-3, is GAGVSQSPSNKVTEKGKDVELRCDPISGHTALYWYRQSLGQGLEFLIYFQGNSAPDKSGLPSDRFSAERTGGSVSTLTIQRTQQEDSAVYLCASSPLQRGSTDTQYFGPGTRLTVL.

This chain links TRBV7-9 with TRBJ2-2; no definite D call. The V end lost 8 bases, the J end lost 8 bases, and 12 bases lay between the germline ends. Germline V gene lookup returns CDR1 SEHNR and CDR2 FQNEAQ (reference sequence). This CDR3 has 12 residues. The CDR3 coding sequence is TGTGCCAGCGCATCGGGCGCGGGGGAGCTGTTTTTT. This encodes CASASGAGELFF.

This chain uses TRBV10-2 with TRBJ2-7; the D gene is possibly TRBD2 (5 bases). V lost 6 bases, J lost 4 bases, and 19 bases lay in between. Germline CDR1 reads WSHSY; CDR2 reads SAAADI. The CDR3 length is 15 residues. CDR3 nucleotide sequence: TGCGCCAGCAGCCTCTCAGACTATTCGAAATACGAGCAGTACGTC. Encoded protein: CASSLSDYSKYEQYV.

The chain links TRBV28 to TRBJ1-2; TRBD1 aligns across 7 bases. The germline V gene encodes CDR1 MDHEN and CDR2 SYDVKM. The CDR3 is 18 amino acids. The junction had 21 bases not matched to a gene; V was cut back by 4 bases and J by 7 bases. The CDR3 region is CASSSSANPTGVVLGYTF. CDR3 sequence (DNA): TGTGCCAGCAGTTCCTCGGCGAACCCAACAGGGGTAGTTCTTGGCTACACCTTC.

This rearrangement joins TRBV27 to TRBJ1-3; D uncertain. V lost 5 bases to trimming and J lost 4 bases, with 12 bases between them. This CDR3 is built from 14 residues. Germline CDR1 reads MNHEY; CDR2 reads SMNVEV (reference sequence). The CDR3 is CASSTLDRGNTIYF. Here the CDR3 DNA reads TGTGCCAGCAGTACCTTGGACCGGGGAAACACCATATATTTT.

This clone has a handful of counts. V usage is TRBV9 and J usage is TRBJ1-1; no clear D. From germline, CDR1 is SGDLS and CDR2 YYNGEE. The CDR3 covers 12 residues. The V end was cut by 0 bases, the J end by 4 bases, with 4 bases between. This CDR3 is CASSVGGTEAFF. For the CDR3, the DNA is TGTGCCAGCAGCGTAGGTGGCACTGAAGCTTTCTTT.

This sequence joins TRBV7-9 and TRBJ1-1, with 7 bases identical to TRBD1. Germline-derived CDR1 and CDR2 are SEHNR and FQNEAQ (reference sequence). The ends lost 3 bases at V and 2 bases at J; junction bases unmatched: 3. This CDR3 has 14 residues. The CDR3 DNA sequence: TGTGCCAGCAGCTTCGGGACAGTTAACACTGAAGCTTTCTTT. Protein product: CASSFGTVNTEAFF. Looking up the rest from reference TRBV7-9 and TRBJ1-1 gives the full variable domain: DTGVSQNPRHKITKRGQNVTFRCDPISEHNRLYWYRQTLGQGPEFLTYFQNEAQLEKSRLLSDRFSAERPKGSFSTLEIQRTEQGDSAMYLCASSFGTVNTEAFFGQGTRLTVV.

Written as DNA, the CDR3 is TGTGCCAGCAGTGAGGGACAGCCTCCCAATGAGCAGTTCTTC. Its protein is CASSEGQPPNEQFF. This sequence joins TRBV7-2 and TRBJ2-1; 7 nucleotides agree with TRBD1. V gave up 6 bases and J gave up 6 bases; unmatched junction bases: 8. Germline CDR1 is SGHTA and CDR2 is FQGNSA. This CDR3 region has 14 residues.

This clone is judged medium-sized. The chain is built from TRBV29-1 and TRBJ2-4, with D possibly matching TRBD2 (5 bases). CDR3 size: 11 residues. Germline-derived CDR1 and CDR2 are SQVTM and ANQGSEA. CDR3 loop: CSAGGENIQYF. In DNA form, the CDR3 reads TGCAGTGCCGGAGGTGAAAACATTCAGTACTTC.

CDR3 in amino acids: CASSFGREGYTF. The DNA for the CDR3 is TGTGCCAGCAGCTTTGGCAGGGAAGGCTACACCTTC. This rearrangement joins TRBV5-5 to TRBJ1-2; D is perhaps TRBD1 (5 bases). V lost 2 bases and J lost 8, with 10 bases in between. The CDR3 loop spans 12 amino acids. The germline CDR1 and CDR2 sequences are SGHKS and YYEKEE (reference sequence).

The chain couples TRBV15 to TRBJ2-5, with 7 nucleotides matching TRBD2. The CDR3 loop spans 16 amino acids. Germline CDR1 LNHNV, CDR2 YYDKDF (reference sequence). J gave up 1 base and V 4 bases, and 9 bases lay outside the gene matches. In DNA, the CDR3 is TGTGCCACCAGCAACCCACCGGGCGGGGGCCAAGAGACCCAGTACTTC. Protein: CATSNPPGGGQETQYF.